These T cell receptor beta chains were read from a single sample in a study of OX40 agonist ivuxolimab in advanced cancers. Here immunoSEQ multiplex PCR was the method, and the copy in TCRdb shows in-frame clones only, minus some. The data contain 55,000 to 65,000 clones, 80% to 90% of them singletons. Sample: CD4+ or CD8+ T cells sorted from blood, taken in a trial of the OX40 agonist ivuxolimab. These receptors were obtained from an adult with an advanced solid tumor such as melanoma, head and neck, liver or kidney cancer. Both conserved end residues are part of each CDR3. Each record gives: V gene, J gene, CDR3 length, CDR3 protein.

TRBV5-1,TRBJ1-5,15,CASSLEAGVGQPQHF
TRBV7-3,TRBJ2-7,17,CASSHGLAGTGTYEQYF
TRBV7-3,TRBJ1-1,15,CASSLNGRGITEAFF
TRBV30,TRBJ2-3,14,CAWSWTSVTDTQYF
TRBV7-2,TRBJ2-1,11,CASSPGVEQFF
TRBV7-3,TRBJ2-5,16,CASSLIGAGNGETQYF
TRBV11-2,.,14,CASSLRAGSHEQYF
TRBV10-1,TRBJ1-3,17,CASSEIVSGTSGNTIYF
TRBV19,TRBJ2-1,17,CASSDGTRGSGILTMFF
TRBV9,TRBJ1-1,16,CASSVGDRGWNTEAFF
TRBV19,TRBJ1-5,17,CASSMLRGARGNQPQHF
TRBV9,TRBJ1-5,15,CASSEQDRVGQPQHF
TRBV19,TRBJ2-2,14,CASSSQRDTGELFF
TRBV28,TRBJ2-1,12,CASSLSPLPKFF
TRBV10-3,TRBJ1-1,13,CAIRGQSGTEAFF
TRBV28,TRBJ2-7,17,CASRQRSSSGTNYEQYF
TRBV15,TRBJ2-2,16,CATSRDVGGVVGELFF
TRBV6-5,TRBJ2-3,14,CASSRRRESDTQYF